A single sample gave rise to the 20 T cell receptor beta chains below, sequenced in a study of shared clonotypes between healthy human individuals. Clones were sequenced by immunoSEQ multiplex PCR, and TCRdb holds only the in-frame ones, with some missing. Here the sample spans roughly 720,000 clones, about 90% being singletons. Sequences were obtained from memory CD8+ T cells from PBMCs. Subset reported: CD45RO+ cells pooled with CCR7-negative TemRA cells. These receptor sequences come from a man between 18 and 35 years old in good health. Some clones in this sample may be carry-over from other donors' samples.

The chain uses TRBV5-6 and TRBJ1-1; D unresolved. CDR3 length: 13 amino acids. Trimming cost V 5 bases and J 0 bases, with 8 bases left between them. Germline CDR1 reads SGHDT; CDR2 reads YYEEEE. This chain's CDR3 is CASSSGLNTEAFF. The DNA of the CDR3 is TGTGCCAGCAGTAGCGGTCTGAACACTGAAGCTTTCTTT. Together with reference TRBV5-6 and TRBJ1-1, the CDR3 gives the full variable domain: DAGVTQSPTHLIKTRGQQVTLRCSPKSGHDTVSWYQQALGQGPQFIFQYYEEEERQRGNFPDRFSGHQFPNYSSELNVNALLLGDSALYLCASSSGLNTEAFFGQGTRLTVV.

The rearrangement links TRBV2 to TRBJ1-1; D ambiguous. This CDR3 has 15 amino acids. Germline CDR1 and CDR2: SNHLY and FYNNEI. The ends were cut back, 6 bases at V and 1 base at J, with 15 bases in the middle. The CDR3 protein is CASSALLPWNTEAFF. In DNA, the CDR3 is TGTGCCAGCAGCGCCCTATTGCCATGGAACACTGAAGCTTTCTTT.

In its sample, this clone was seen once. The rearrangement uses TRBV27 and TRBJ2-7; no firm D call. V was trimmed by 3 bases and J by 4 bases, leaving 22 bases between them. The V gene's germline CDR1 is MNHEY and CDR2 SMNVEV (reference sequence). The CDR3 sequence is 17 residues long. The CDR3 loop reads CASSFTPAWSPGYEQYF. As DNA, the CDR3 is TGTGCCAGCAGTTTTACCCCAGCCTGGTCCCCTGGTTACGAGCAGTACTTC.

V gene TRBV28 combines with J gene TRBJ1-1; tentatively, D is TRBD1 (6 bases). Trimming stripped 5 bases from V and 4 bases from J, with 11 bases between. Germline-derived CDR1 and CDR2 are MDHEN and SYDVKM. The CDR3 loop spans 13 amino acids. Written as DNA, the CDR3 is TGTGCCAGCAGTCCTCAGGGGTCCACTGAAGCTTTCTTT. It encodes CASSPQGSTEAFF.

The gene calls are TRBV5-1 and TRBJ1-1, with no clear D. The V end lost 0 bases, the J end lost 11 bases, and 14 bases lay between the germline ends. Germline V gives CDR1 SGHRS, CDR2 YFSETQ. The CDR3 is 13 residues long. The CDR3 here is CASSLDRGGKAFF. CDR3 coding DNA: TGCGCCAGCAGCTTGGATCGGGGTGGGAAGGCTTTCTTT.

The chain couples TRBV6-5 to TRBJ2-1; TRBD2 matches at 8 bases. Germline V gives CDR1 MNHEY, CDR2 SVGAGI. Trimming removed 11 bases from V and 6 bases from J; junction bases left unmatched: 12. CDR3 length: 14 amino acids. CDR3 nucleotide sequence: TGTGCCGACGGCACAGCGGGAGAAGGCAATGAGCAGTTCTTC. Translation: CADGTAGEGNEQFF.

V is TRBV29-1 and J is TRBJ2-7; D might be TRBD1 (5 bases). This CDR3 region has 14 residues. The germline CDR1 and CDR2 sequences are SQVTM and ANQGSEA. V was shortened by 4 bases and J by 6 bases, with 19 bases between the two germline ends. CDR3 nucleotides: TGCAGCGTTGGGATCGACAGTGCCAACCTCGAGCAGTACTTC. Residues: CSVGIDSANLEQYF.

CDR3 nucleotides: TGTGCCAGCAGTTACGCGGCGTCGGACGAGCAGTACTTC. Protein product: CASSYAASDEQYF. The V and J genes are TRBV6-5 and TRBJ2-7, with D uncertain. The CDR3 consists of 13 residues. The V end was cut by 2 bases, the J end by 5 bases, with 10 bases between. Germline lookup yields CDR1 MNHEY and CDR2 SVGAGI.

The chain uses TRBV7-2 and TRBJ2-7; no reliable D call. Looked up from germline, CDR1 is SGHTA and CDR2 is FQGNSA. Trimming stripped 5 bases from V and 5 bases from J, with 10 bases between. The CDR3 covers 12 residues. For the CDR3, the DNA is TGTGCCAGCAGCCAAACAGTTAACGAGCAGTACTTC. It codes for CASSQTVNEQYF.

This clone appeared a few times. The V and J genes are TRBV5-1 and TRBJ2-1; tentatively, D is TRBD1 (6 bases). CDR1 is SGHRS, CDR2 YFSETQ, per germline. V was clipped by 5 bases and J by 7 bases, with 10 bases between them. The CDR3 spans 12 residues. In nucleotides, the CDR3 is TGCGCCAGCAGACTACAGGGAAATGAGCAGTTCTTC. Amino acids: CASRLQGNEQFF.

Worth noting for this clone: Other DNA sequences in the same sample also yield this CDR3. This sequence joins TRBV6-5 and TRBJ1-1; 8 bases are shared with TRBD1. The CDR3 spans 14 residues. Germline CDR1 and CDR2: MNHEY and SVGAGI. The ends lost 2 bases at V and 5 bases at J; junction bases unmatched: 4. The chain's CDR3 is CASSYRTGNTEAFF. The CDR3 nucleotides read TGTGCCAGCAGTTACCGGACAGGGAATACTGAAGCTTTCTTT.

This clone was detected once. V gene TRBV18 combines with J gene TRBJ2-1; TRBD2 matches at 12 bases. V lost 4 bases, J lost 3 bases, and 4 bases stayed unmatched. The CDR3 covers 16 residues. CDR1 and CDR2 from the germline V gene are KGHSH and LQKENI. The CDR3 here is CASSQPGLAGYNEQFF. CDR3 DNA sequence: TGTGCCAGCTCACAACCGGGACTAGCGGGCTACAATGAGCAGTTCTTC.

This clone was counted only a few times. The chain combines TRBV7-8 with TRBJ1-1; no clear D. V lost 1 base and J lost 8, with 20 bases in between. Germline CDR1 is SGHVS and CDR2 is FQNEAQ. The CDR3 is made up of 16 amino acids. The CDR3 loop is CASSLEAGPGSPEAFF. CDR3 nucleotide sequence: TGTGCCAGCAGCTTAGAGGCCGGGCCGGGGAGCCCAGAAGCTTTCTTT. The entire variable domain, with the rest obtained from reference TRBV7-8 and TRBJ1-1, is as follows: GAGVSQSPRYKVAKRGQDVALRCDPISGHVSLFWYQQALGQGPEFLTYFQNEAQLDKSGLPSDRFFAERPEGSVSTLKIQRTQQEDSAVYLCASSLEAGPGSPEAFFGQGTRLTVV.

This clone was picked up one time. The chain recombines TRBV27 with TRBJ2-1; D possibly corresponds to TRBD2 (5 bases). Deletions cut 1 base from V and 1 base from J, with 23 bases between. CDR3 length: 20 residues. Germline assignment: CDR1 MNHEY and CDR2 SMNVEV (reference sequence). The CDR3 is CASSLLGLWAIASSYNEQFF. Written as DNA, the CDR3 is TGTGCCAGCAGTTTATTGGGTCTGTGGGCAATAGCGAGTTCCTACAATGAGCAGTTCTTC.

The rearrangement links TRBV19 to TRBJ2-3, with 10 positions matching TRBD2. J lost 2 bases, V lost 4 bases, and 3 bases had no gene match. The CDR3 contains 15 residues. Per germline, CDR1 LNHDA and CDR2 SQIVND (reference sequence). CDR3 region: CASSRTSGFTDTQYF. The CDR3 nucleotides read TGTGCCAGTAGTAGGACTAGCGGCTTCACAGATACGCAGTATTTT.

Only one count was recorded for this clone. The rearrangement links TRBV6-1 to TRBJ1-1; 7 positions agree with TRBD1. The V and J ends lost 9 bases and 1 base, in that order; junction bases with no gene match: 5. The CDR3 runs to 13 residues. CDR1 and CDR2 (germline): MNHNS, SASEGT. The CDR3 sequence: CASRRGENTEAFF. The CDR3 nucleotides read TGTGCCAGTCGCAGGGGGGAGAACACTGAAGCTTTCTTT.

V is TRBV9 and J is TRBJ2-2; 13 bases line up with TRBD2. After removal of 4 bases from V and 3 bases from J, the junction contained 9 bases not matched to a gene. Germline V lookup: CDR1 SGDLS, CDR2 YYNGEE. The CDR3 is made up of 18 amino acids. CDR3 DNA: TGTGCCAGCAGCCCCGGACTAGCGGGAGATGGGGACACCGGGGAGCTGTTTTTT. It codes for CASSPGLAGDGDTGELFF. The whole variable domain, remainder taken from reference TRBV9 and TRBJ2-2, is DSGVTQTPKHLITATGQRVTLRCSPRSGDLSVYWYQQSLDQGLQFLIQYYNGEERAKGNILERFSAQQFPDLHSELNLSSLELGDSALYFCASSPGLAGDGDTGELFFGEGSRLTVL.

The chain links TRBV5-6 to TRBJ2-7; 7 bases line up with TRBD1. The germline gives CDR1 SGHDT, CDR2 YYEEEE. The V segment lost 3 bases and the J segment 6 bases; nucleotides outside the gene matches: 9. This CDR3 comprises 14 residues. The CDR3, as DNA: TGTGCCAGCAGCTCGACAGGGTACACCGCCGAGCAGTACTTC. This translates into CASSSTGYTAEQYF.

This chain uses TRBV19 with TRBJ2-7, with D unclear. Germline CDR1 and CDR2: LNHDA and SQIVND (reference sequence). Trimming stripped 4 bases from V and 3 bases from J, with 13 bases between. This CDR3 is 14 amino acids long. CDR3 in DNA: TGTGCCAGTAGTAGACGGTCCTCCCTCTACGAGCAGTACTTC. It is translated as CASSRRSSLYEQYF.

J is TRBJ2-5 and V is TRBV30, with a weak D call TRBD2 (7 bases). Trimming removed 0 bases from V and 4 bases from J, with 12 bases in between. In germline, CDR1 is GTSNPN, CDR2 SVGIG (reference sequence). The CDR3 totals 14 residues. The CDR3 is CAWSVFRGGETQYF. The CDR3 DNA reads TGTGCCTGGAGTGTATTTAGGGGGGGAGAGACCCAGTACTTC.